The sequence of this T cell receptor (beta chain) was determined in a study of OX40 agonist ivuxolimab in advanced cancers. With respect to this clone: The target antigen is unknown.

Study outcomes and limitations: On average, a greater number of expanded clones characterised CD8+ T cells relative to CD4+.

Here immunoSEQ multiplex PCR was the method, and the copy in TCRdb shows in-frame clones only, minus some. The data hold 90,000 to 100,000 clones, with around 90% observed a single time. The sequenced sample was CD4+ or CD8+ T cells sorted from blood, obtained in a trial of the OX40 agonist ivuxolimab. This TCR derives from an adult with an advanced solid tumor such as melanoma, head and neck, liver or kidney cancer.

CDR3 sequence (DNA): TGCAGCGTTCCCATTTCGGGGGCTACTAATGAAAAACTGTTTTTT. Translating gives CSVPISGATNEKLFF. This chain joins TRBV29-1 and TRBJ1-4; D perhaps matches TRBD1 (6 bases). The CDR3 contains 15 residues. Trimming stripped 5 bases from V and 2 bases from J, with 15 bases between. The germline V gene encodes CDR1 SQVTM and CDR2 ANQGSEA.